A single T cell receptor (beta chain) is shown here with its context. Antigen: not known. The length of the CDR3 is 16 residues. J was trimmed by 3 bases and V by 4 bases; bases with no gene match: 12. The germline V gene has CDR1 SGDLS and CDR2 YYNGEE. The data are from a study of T cell responses to AZD1222 COVID-19 vaccine. General study results and limits: Researchers report vaccine-associated CD4 TCRs spanning spike, with dominance at 160-218 and 743-854. Repertoire sampling was restricted to post-peak T cell response timepoints.

The protocol was immunoSEQ multiplex PCR, while the TCRdb copy is restricted to in-frame clones and leaves out a portion. The sample carries about 120,000 clones, roughly 89% recorded once. The chain has TRBV9 and TRBJ2-7, with 8 bases aligning to TRBD1. The sequence derives from an adult in good health. The sequenced sample was peripheral blood, obtained on day 0 of AZD1222 vaccination. CDR3 loop: CASSLNSGQAHYEQYF. CDR3 DNA: TGTGCCAGCAGCTTGAATTCGGGACAGGCCCACTACGAGCAGTACTTC.